This paragraph reports one T cell receptor (beta chain). What it binds is not known. These data come from a study of T-cell memory formation after mild COVID-19. The CDR3 has 15 amino acids. Germline CDR1 reads SGHRS; CDR2 reads YFSETQ. The V gene lost 5 bases and the J gene lost 2 bases, with 15 bases spanning the gap. TCR alpha and TCR beta cDNA libraries carrying sample barcodes and UMIs were produced by 5'RACE using constant-segment primers. TCRdb reprocessed the 5' RACE reads via MiXCR and lists one record per CDR3 protein. This table has just under 350,000 distinct CDR3 sequences, over 10% appearing once. Study-wide results and limits: There was a balanced CD4/CD8 profile in clones contracting day 15 to 85, and later expanders leaned CD4+.

This clonotype originated in a man aged 18-30 years who had mild COVID-19 (a few samples of this study predate the infection). Cell type and time point are not known. The chain combines TRBV5-1 with TRBJ2-3; TRBD1 might be the D (7 bases). The sample taken for sequencing was PBMCs or a T cell subset sorted from them (not recorded which). DNA for the CDR3: TGCGCCAGCAGAAAGCAGGGGGAGGTCACAGATACGCAGTATTTT. Translated: CASRKQGEVTDTQYF.